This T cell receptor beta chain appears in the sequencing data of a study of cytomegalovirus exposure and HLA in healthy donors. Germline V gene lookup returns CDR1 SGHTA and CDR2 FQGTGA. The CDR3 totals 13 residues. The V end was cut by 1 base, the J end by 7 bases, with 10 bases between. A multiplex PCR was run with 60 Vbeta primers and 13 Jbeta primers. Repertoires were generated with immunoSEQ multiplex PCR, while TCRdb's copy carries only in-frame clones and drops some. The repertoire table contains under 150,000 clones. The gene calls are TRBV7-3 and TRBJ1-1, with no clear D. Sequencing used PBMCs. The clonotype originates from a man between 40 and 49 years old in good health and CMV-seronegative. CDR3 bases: TGTGCCAGCAGCTTAATACGGGGAGGTGAAGCTTTCTTT. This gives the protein CASSLIRGGEAFF.